This is a list of T cell receptor beta chains from one sample in a study of T cells after yellow fever vaccination. TCRdb re-called the 5' RACE reads with MiXCR, one entry per CDR3 protein. Of 610,000 or so distinct CDR3 sequences listed, about 12% were seen once; the top ten hold more than 13%. The material sequenced was PBMCs, taken on the day of the yellow fever booster vaccination. The receptor source for this set is a man aged 25-40 years who received the YFV17D yellow fever vaccine. CDR3s include the opening cysteine and the closing phenylalanine or tryptophan. D genes are given only for firm matches. The size of a clone is reported for some rows only, either as once, few or many, or as a class for expanded clones.

D	size	V	J	DNA	CDR3
NA	NA	TRBV20-1	TRBJ1-5	TGCAGTGCTAGGTCATGGGGCAATCAGCCCCAGCATTTT	CSARSWGNQPQHF
TRBD1	once	TRBV29-1	TRBJ2-1	TGCAGCGTGGGGACAGGGTCCTATGAGCAGTTCTTC	CSVGTGSYEQFF
NA	few	TRBV7-8	TRBJ1-6	TGTGCCAGCAGCTACAACGCCCGGGAGACCCTCCACTTT	CASSYNARETLHF
NA	many	TRBV19	TRBJ2-7	TGTGCCAGCAGCAGGGGTGGGCCCTACGAGCAGTACTTC	CASSRGGPYEQYF
NA	NA	TRBV28	TRBJ2-7	TGTGCCAGCAGTTTTCAGCAATTCGGGTACGAGCAGTACTTC	CASSFQQFGYEQYF
NA	few	TRBV12-3/TRBV12-4	TRBJ1-2	TGTGCCAGCAGTTTAATAGGGGGTACCTATGGCTACACCTTC	CASSLIGGTYGYTF
TRBD2	NA	TRBV7-2	TRBJ2-1	TGTGCCAGCAGCAGCGGGACTAGCGGGATTTATGGTGAGCAGTTCTTC	CASSSGTSGIYGEQFF
TRBD2	NA	TRBV7-9	TRBJ2-1	TGTGCCAGCAGCTTATTGAGCGGGAGGCCTAAGAATGAGCAGTTCTTC	CASSLLSGRPKNEQFF
NA	NA	TRBV10-1	TRBJ2-1	TGCGCCAGCAGTGAGTTGGCCGAAGGAGGATCCTACAATGAGCAGTTCTTC	CASSELAEGGSYNEQFF
NA	NA	TRBV6-2/TRBV6-3	TRBJ1-1	TGTGCCAGCAGTTACGTGGGTGGCAGGACTTACACTGAAGCTTTCTTT	CASSYVGGRTYTEAFF
NA	few	TRBV20-1	TRBJ2-4	TGCAGTGCTAGAGCCCACAACATAGCCAAAAACATTCAGTACTTC	CSARAHNIAKNIQYF
TRBD1	NA	TRBV11-2	TRBJ2-5	TGTGCCAGCAGCGGTGGGGACAGGGCGATAGAGACCCAGTACTTC	CASSGGDRAIETQYF
NA	NA	TRBV20-1	TRBJ1-1	TGCAGTGCACCCCCGGGGCATACGAACACTGAAGCTTTCTTT	CSAPPGHTNTEAFF
NA	many	TRBV7-3	TRBJ2-3	TGTGCCAGCAGCCCCGGTCCAGGTGTTACGCAGTATTTT	CASSPGPGVTQYF
NA	NA	TRBV5-1	TRBJ1-2	TGCGCCAGCAGGGAACCGGGGGCGCCTAACTATGGCTACACCTTC	CASREPGAPNYGYTF
NA	many	TRBV20-1	TRBJ1-2	TGCAGTGCTAGTGGGGGGAACTATGGCTACACCTTC	CSASGGNYGYTF
NA	many	TRBV5-5	TRBJ2-3	TGTGCCAGCAGCTTGGCTGGGCCTTTGGGGACGCAGTATTTT	CASSLAGPLGTQYF
NA	NA	TRBV7-9	TRBJ2-1	TGTGCCAGCAGCGGAGCTTGGACAGTAAGCAATGAGCAGTTCTTC	CASSGAWTVSNEQFF
TRBD2	NA	TRBV29-1	TRBJ2-1	TGCAGCGTTGGATTTAGCGGGAGGGCCGGCAATGAGCAGTTCTTC	CSVGFSGRAGNEQFF
NA	NA	TRBV27	TRBJ2-1	TGTGCCAGCACGGAGGGGGGCTCCTACAATGAGCAGTTCTTC	CASTEGGSYNEQFF
NA	few	TRBV19	TRBJ2-3	TGTGCCAGTAGTGTAGACCAGCGATCTCCCACAGATACGCAGTATTTT	CASSVDQRSPTDTQYF
TRBD2	few	TRBV7-2	TRBJ2-2	TGTGCCGTAGCGGGGGGCGTTGCTCTTCTTTCCGGGGAGCTGTTTTTT	CAVAGGVALLSGELFF
NA	NA	TRBV20-1	TRBJ1-5	TGCAGTGCTAGCCGGACTAGCAATCAGCCCCAGCATTTT	CSASRTSNQPQHF
NA	few	TRBV2	TRBJ1-6	TGTGCCAGCAGTGAAATTTCCGGGTCACCCCTCCACTTT	CASSEISGSPLHF
NA	NA	TRBV5-1	TRBJ1-1	TGCGCCAGCAGGTCACCACAGGGTTTGAACACTGAAGCTTTCTTT	CASRSPQGLNTEAFF